This T cell receptor (beta chain) was obtained from a study of radiation and T cells in renal cell carcinoma. Measured with immunoSEQ multiplex PCR; TCRdb has only the in-frame clones, and not every one. This repertoire shows roughly 90,000 clones, around four fifths found once; its top ten account for 9.4%. Time point noted: blood 4 weeks post-SBRT, at nephrectomy. Treatment noted: 15 Gy SBRT to primary tumor, nephrectomy 4 weeks later. Nephrectomy followed 15 Gy stereotactic body radiation by 4 weeks. The patient's renal cell carcinoma had clear cell pathology. The CDR3 sequence is 14 residues long. V dropped 5 bases and J dropped 6 bases, with 14 bases sitting between them. Germline V gene lookup returns CDR1 SGHVS and CDR2 FQNEAQ. On this clone itself: Its antigen is not identified.

Notes on the study in general: Top tumor clonotypes rose in blood 2 weeks post-radiation, then contracted. Baseline intratumoral clonotype presence is unknown without pretreatment biopsies.

The chain carries TRBV7-8 and TRBJ2-1, with D perhaps matching TRBD1 (6 bases). The sequence derives from a man between 45 and 60 years old with renal cell carcinoma. The source material was blood, sampled from a patient whose treatment included radiotherapy and nephrectomy. CDR3 in DNA: TGTGCCAGCAGCCGCGCCGGGACAAGCAATGAGCAGTTCTTC. Encoded protein: CASSRAGTSNEQFF. The full variable domain, in which reference TRBV7-8 and TRBJ2-1 provide the parts outside the CDR3, is GAGVSQSPRYKVAKRGQDVALRCDPISGHVSLFWYQQALGQGPEFLTYFQNEAQLDKSGLPSDRFFAERPEGSVSTLKIQRTQQEDSAVYLCASSRAGTSNEQFFGPGTRLTVL.